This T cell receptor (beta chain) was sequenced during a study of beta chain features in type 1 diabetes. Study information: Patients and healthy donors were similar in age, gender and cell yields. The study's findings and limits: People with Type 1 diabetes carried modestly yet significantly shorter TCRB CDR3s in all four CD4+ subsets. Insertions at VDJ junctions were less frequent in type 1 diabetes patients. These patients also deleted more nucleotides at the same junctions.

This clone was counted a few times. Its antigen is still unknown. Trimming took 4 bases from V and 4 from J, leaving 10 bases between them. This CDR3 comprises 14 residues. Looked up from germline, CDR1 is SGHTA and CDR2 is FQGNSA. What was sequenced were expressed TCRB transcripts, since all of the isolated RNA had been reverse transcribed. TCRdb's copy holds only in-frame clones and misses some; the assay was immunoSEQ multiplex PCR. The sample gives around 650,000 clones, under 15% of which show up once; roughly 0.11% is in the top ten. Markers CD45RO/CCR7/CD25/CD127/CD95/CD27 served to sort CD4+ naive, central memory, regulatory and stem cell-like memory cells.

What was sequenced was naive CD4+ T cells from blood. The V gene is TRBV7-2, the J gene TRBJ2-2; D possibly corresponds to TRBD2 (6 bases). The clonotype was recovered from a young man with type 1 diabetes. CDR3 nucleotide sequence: TGTGCCAGCAGCTCCGGAGGGAGCACCGGGGAGCTGTTTTTT. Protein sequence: CASSSGGSTGELFF.